These T cell receptor beta chains were read from a single sample in a study of blood T cell repertoires in COVID-19. Profiling relied on immunoSEQ multiplex PCR, and the TCRdb table lists in-frame clones only, not all of them. The sample records roughly 110,000 clones, 76% being singletons. The specimen was peripheral blood. Every receptor here comes from a man at least 80 years old with COVID-19, enrolled during active disease. Each CDR3 is given with its conserved first and last residue. Fields, in order: D gene, V gene, clone size, J gene, CDR3 DNA, CDR3 protein. D genes are given only for firm matches. The size field is filled for only some rows; it gives once, few, many or a size class.

>TRBD2|TRBV7-8|.|TRBJ2-1
TGTGCCAGCAGCCGAGGACTAGCGGGAGGGAATGAGCAGTTCTTC
CASSRGLAGGNEQFF
>.|TRBV2|.|TRBJ2-3
TGTGCCAGCAGTGCCCGGCTAGAGCCAGATACGCAGTATTTT
CASSARLEPDTQYF
>.|TRBV27|.|TRBJ1-2
TGTGCCAGCAATGTATTCCGGTTCAGGGCACCGTATGGCTACACCTTC
CASNVFRFRAPYGYTF
>.|TRBV27|.|TRBJ2-6
TGTGCCAGCAGTTTAGTGGGTCTAGGGGGCTCTGGGGCCAACGTCCTGACTTTC
CASSLVGLGGSGANVLTF
>TRBD1|TRBV29-1|.|TRBJ2-7
TGCAGCGCCGTCGGACAGGGGGTATTCTACGAGCAGTACTTC
CSAVGQGVFYEQYF
>TRBD2|TRBV19|.|TRBJ2-1
TGTGCCAGTACCATCGCGGGACTAGCAGTTGAGCAGTTCTTC
CASTIAGLAVEQFF
>.|TRBV9|.|TRBJ2-1
TGTGCCAGCAGCGAGAATGATGGGGCTGAGCAGTTCTTC
CASSENDGAEQFF
>.|TRBV4-3|.|TRBJ1-4
TGCGCCAGCAGCCTAGGTAGGGAGGGGCGGACTAATGAAAAACTGTTTTTT
CASSLGREGRTNEKLFF
>.|TRBV2|.|TRBJ1-5
TGTGCCAGCAGTGAAGGGGGGGGACAGCCCCAGCATTTT
CASSEGGGQPQHF
>.|TRBV28|few|TRBJ2-7
TGTGCCAGCAGTTTTCTACAGGGAACATACGGCTACGAGCAGTACTTC
CASSFLQGTYGYEQYF
>.|TRBV19|once|TRBJ1-2
TGTGCCAGCAACCTCAGGGCAGGGAAGGACTATGGCTACACCTTC
CASNLRAGKDYGYTF
>TRBD1|TRBV7-2|few|TRBJ1-2
TGTGCCAGCAGCTATCAGGGACAGGGGGTCGTCTATGGCTACACCTTC
CASSYQGQGVVYGYTF
>TRBD1|TRBV19|.|TRBJ1-1
TGTGCCAGTAGTGGCGCCGGGACAGTGTACACTGAAGCTTTCTTT
CASSGAGTVYTEAFF
>TRBD1|TRBV6-5|.|TRBJ1-6
TGTGCCAGCAGTTTAGACAGGGACGGTTCACCCCTCCACTTT
CASSLDRDGSPLHF
>.|TRBV18|.|TRBJ2-2
TGTGCCAGCTCACCACTGGGCCAGGGATCCGGGGAGCTGTTTTTT
CASSPLGQGSGELFF